Described below is a single TCR beta chain sequence and its context. This entry is derived from a study of blood T cell repertoires in COVID-19. In the study overall: Whether acute or convalescent, the COVID-19 samples came from the United States, Italy and Spain.

Original processing notes: Estimation of nucleated cell counts was performed using reference gene primer amplification. Data came from immunoSEQ multiplex PCR; TCRdb stores just in-frame clones and leaves some out. V, J and clone size were drawn from that table, and D and trimming were deduced from the DNA. The table lists roughly 230,000 clones, almost 90% of them singletons. The CDR3 loop spans 14 amino acids. Trimming removed 5 bases from V and 5 bases from J; junction bases left unmatched: 5. Germline assignment: CDR1 ENHRY and CDR2 SYGVKD. The receptor was derived from a woman aged 60-75 years with COVID-19, enrolled during active disease. The sequencing sample was made of peripheral blood. The chain combines TRBV10-3 with TRBJ1-5; TRBD1 aligns across 8 bases. The CDR3 DNA is TGTGCCATCAGTCCTTCGGACAGGGATCAGCCCCAGCATTTT. Amino acid sequence: CAISPSDRDQPQHF.